This is a list of T cell receptor beta chains from one sample in a study of cytomegalovirus exposure and HLA in healthy donors. The data were produced by immunoSEQ multiplex PCR, yet TCRdb's version contains in-frame clones alone and is incomplete. The table records roughly 100,000 clones, more than 65% of them present only once. Input material: PBMCs. Receptor source: a woman between 50 and 59 years old in good health and CMV-seropositive. Each CDR3 is given with its conserved first and last residue. A D gene is named only where the DNA matches it firmly. The listing skips clone size in some rows; elsewhere it reads once, few, many or a size class.

V gene: TRBV10-3; J gene: TRBJ2-5; clone size: once; D gene: -; CDR3 DNA: TGTGCCATCAGTGAGTCAGGGCAGGGGCTAAAAGAGACCCAGTACTTC; CDR3 protein: CAISESGQGLKETQYF
V gene: TRBV5-5; J gene: TRBJ1-1; clone size: -; D gene: -; CDR3 DNA: TGTGCCAGCAGCTTGAGTCGTGGACAGATGAACACTGAAGCTTTCTTT; CDR3 protein: CASSLSRGQMNTEAFF
V gene: TRBV28; J gene: TRBJ2-1; clone size: -; D gene: TRBD2; CDR3 DNA: TGTGCCAGCAGTTTATGGGCTAGCGGGGCTAATGAGCAGTTCTTC; CDR3 protein: CASSLWASGANEQFF
V gene: TRBV7-9; J gene: TRBJ2-7; clone size: -; D gene: -; CDR3 DNA: TGTGCCAGCAGCTTAGCACAGGGTGAAGGCTACGAGCAGTACTTC; CDR3 protein: CASSLAQGEGYEQYF
V gene: TRBV10-3; J gene: TRBJ1-3; clone size: -; D gene: -; CDR3 DNA: TGTGCCATCACCCGGGACATCTCTGGAAACACCATATATTTT; CDR3 protein: CAITRDISGNTIYF
V gene: TRBV6-5; J gene: TRBJ1-6; clone size: -; D gene: -; CDR3 DNA: TGTGCCAGCAGCCCCAATTGGGGGCCGGGTTCACCCCTCCACTTT; CDR3 protein: CASSPNWGPGSPLHF
V gene: TRBV6-1; J gene: TRBJ2-3; clone size: -; D gene: TRBD1; CDR3 DNA: TGTGCCAGCAGTGAGACAGGGGGGGCAGATACGCAGTATTTT; CDR3 protein: CASSETGGADTQYF
V gene: TRBV4-1; J gene: TRBJ2-7; clone size: -; D gene: TRBD1; CDR3 DNA: TGCGCCAGCAGCCATTCCATGGACAGGGGCTCCTACGAGCAGTACTTC; CDR3 protein: CASSHSMDRGSYEQYF
V gene: TRBV4-1; J gene: TRBJ2-2; clone size: -; D gene: -; CDR3 DNA: TGCGCCAGCAGCCAAGATGGAGGGGGGGGAAGGGAGCTGTTTTTT; CDR3 protein: CASSQDGGGGRELFF
V gene: TRBV28; J gene: TRBJ1-1; clone size: -; D gene: -; CDR3 DNA: TGTGCCAGCAGTTTACTGGCGTGGACAGCCGGAGATAGAGCTTTCTTT; CDR3 protein: CASSLLAWTAGDRAFF
V gene: TRBV15; J gene: TRBJ1-1; clone size: few; D gene: -; CDR3 DNA: TGTGCCACCAGCCCACACGGGACAATTTACACTGAAGCTTTCTTT; CDR3 protein: CATSPHGTIYTEAFF
V gene: TRBV28; J gene: TRBJ2-7; clone size: -; D gene: TRBD1; CDR3 DNA: TGTGCCAGCAGTTCCCCGGGACAGGGTAACCACGAGCAGTACTTC; CDR3 protein: CASSSPGQGNHEQYF
V gene: TRBV6-4; J gene: TRBJ2-2; clone size: -; D gene: -; CDR3 DNA: TGTGCCAGCAGGGGATCAGGGACCGGGGAGCTGTTTTTT; CDR3 protein: CASRGSGTGELFF
V gene: TRBV15; J gene: TRBJ1-1; clone size: -; D gene: TRBD1; CDR3 DNA: TGTGCCACCAGCAGGAGGACAGGTCCTTTGTACACTGAAGCTTTCTTT; CDR3 protein: CATSRRTGPLYTEAFF
V gene: TRBV6-1; J gene: TRBJ1-1; clone size: -; D gene: -; CDR3 DNA: TGTGCCAGCAGTGAAGTCTTGGGGGGGGGATGGACTGAAGCTTTCTTT; CDR3 protein: CASSEVLGGGWTEAFF
V gene: TRBV5-1; J gene: TRBJ1-1; clone size: few; D gene: -; CDR3 DNA: TGCGCCAGCAGCTTGGCAGGGCAGAACACTGAAGCTTTCTTT; CDR3 protein: CASSLAGQNTEAFF
V gene: TRBV27; J gene: TRBJ2-3; clone size: -; D gene: TRBD2; CDR3 DNA: TGTGCCAGCAGTTTATGGCGGGGGAGGGGCACAGATACGCAGTATTTT; CDR3 protein: CASSLWRGRGTDTQYF
V gene: TRBV9; J gene: TRBJ2-3; clone size: -; D gene: -; CDR3 DNA: TGTGCCAGCAGCGTAGGCTCGGAGGATACGCAGTATTTT; CDR3 protein: CASSVGSEDTQYF
V gene: TRBV21-1; J gene: TRBJ2-1; clone size: few; D gene: -; CDR3 DNA: TGTGCCAGCAGCCTCCTGGGACTAGCGGGGGGGTCGGGCTCCTACAATGAGCAGTTCTTC; CDR3 protein: CASSLLGLAGGSGSYNEQFF
V gene: TRBV11-2; J gene: TRBJ1-2; clone size: once; D gene: -; CDR3 DNA: TGTGCCAGCAGCTTACGCTCCGGGTGGAACTATGGCTACACCTTC; CDR3 protein: CASSLRSGWNYGYTF
V gene: TRBV9; J gene: TRBJ2-5; clone size: -; D gene: -; CDR3 DNA: TGTGCCAGCAGCGTATCCCCGACTCGAGGAGAGACCCAGTACTTC; CDR3 protein: CASSVSPTRGETQYF
V gene: TRBV30; J gene: TRBJ2-7; clone size: -; D gene: -; CDR3 DNA: TGTGCCTGGAGTGCCGGACGGGACTACGAGCAGTACTTC; CDR3 protein: CAWSAGRDYEQYF
V gene: TRBV6-1; J gene: TRBJ1-1; clone size: -; D gene: TRBD1; CDR3 DNA: TGTGCCAGCAGTGCCGGACAGGGCTACACTGAAGCTTTCTTT; CDR3 protein: CASSAGQGYTEAFF
V gene: TRBV7-8; J gene: TRBJ2-7; clone size: -; D gene: TRBD2; CDR3 DNA: TGTGCCAGCAGCCCCTATCTAGGGACTAGCGGGGCTGGCAATTACGAGCAGTACTTC; CDR3 protein: CASSPYLGTSGAGNYEQYF
V gene: TRBV5-1; J gene: TRBJ2-5; clone size: -; D gene: -; CDR3 DNA: TGCGCCAGCAGCTTGGCCCTTGGACAGGGAGGGGAGACCCAGTACTTC; CDR3 protein: CASSLALGQGGETQYF
V gene: TRBV7-3; J gene: TRBJ1-1; clone size: -; D gene: TRBD1; CDR3 DNA: TGTGCCAGCAGCCCCCGACAGGGGGCTAGCACTGAAGCTTTCTTT; CDR3 protein: CASSPRQGASTEAFF
V gene: TRBV6-1; J gene: TRBJ2-1; clone size: -; D gene: TRBD1; CDR3 DNA: TGTGCCAGCAGTGGAGACTGGGGACAGGGGGCTCTCAATGAGCAGTTCTTC; CDR3 protein: CASSGDWGQGALNEQFF
V gene: TRBV18; J gene: TRBJ1-6; clone size: -; D gene: -; CDR3 DNA: TGTGCCAGCTCACCGACAGCAGATAATTCACCCCTCCACTTT; CDR3 protein: CASSPTADNSPLHF
V gene: TRBV19; J gene: TRBJ1-2; clone size: -; D gene: TRBD1; CDR3 DNA: TGTGCCAGTCGAGACAGGGGTGTTGATGGCTACACCTTC; CDR3 protein: CASRDRGVDGYTF
V gene: TRBV7-9; J gene: TRBJ2-7; clone size: -; D gene: -; CDR3 DNA: TGTGCCAGCAGCTTAGCGGAGGAGCAGTACTTC; CDR3 protein: CASSLAEEQYF
V gene: TRBV7-9; J gene: TRBJ2-6; clone size: once; D gene: TRBD1; CDR3 DNA: TGTGCCAGCAGCTTACGGACAGGTGCTGGGGCCAACGTCCTGACTTTC; CDR3 protein: CASSLRTGAGANVLTF
V gene: TRBV5-1; J gene: TRBJ1-1; clone size: -; D gene: TRBD1; CDR3 DNA: TGCGCCAGCAGCTTGGTCGGGACAGGGGGCGGGGTGAACACTGAAGCTTTCTTT; CDR3 protein: CASSLVGTGGGVNTEAFF
V gene: TRBV7-9; J gene: TRBJ1-1; clone size: -; D gene: TRBD1; CDR3 DNA: TGTGCCAGCAGCCTAGGGGACAGGGGGAACACTGAAGCTTTCTTT; CDR3 protein: CASSLGDRGNTEAFF
V gene: TRBV5-8; J gene: TRBJ2-7; clone size: -; D gene: TRBD1; CDR3 DNA: TGTGCCAGCAGCCCCCTAGGGGGACAGGCCTACGAGCAGTACTTC; CDR3 protein: CASSPLGGQAYEQYF
V gene: TRBV28; J gene: TRBJ2-1; clone size: -; D gene: -; CDR3 DNA: TGTGCCAGCAGTTTATCGGGGGTAATCAATGAGCAGTTCTTC; CDR3 protein: CASSLSGVINEQFF
V gene: TRBV27; J gene: TRBJ2-7; clone size: -; D gene: -; CDR3 DNA: TGTGCCAGCAGTTCGACCGGCGGCATTCTGGAGCAGTACTTC; CDR3 protein: CASSSTGGILEQYF
V gene: TRBV30; J gene: TRBJ2-2; clone size: -; D gene: TRBD2; CDR3 DNA: TGTGCCTGGAGGGCTAGCGGGACCGGGGAGCTGTTTTTT; CDR3 protein: CAWRASGTGELFF
V gene: TRBV15; J gene: TRBJ2-7; clone size: -; D gene: TRBD2; CDR3 DNA: TGTGCCACCAGCAGAGGACTGGCTAGCGGGGGGCTCGAGCAGTACTTC; CDR3 protein: CATSRGLASGGLEQYF
V gene: TRBV15; J gene: TRBJ2-2; clone size: -; D gene: -; CDR3 DNA: TGTGCCACCAGGGGAGTTGTCGGACCGGGCAAAGGGGAGCTGTTTTTT; CDR3 protein: CATRGVVGPGKGELFF
V gene: TRBV5-1; J gene: TRBJ1-2; clone size: -; D gene: -; CDR3 DNA: TGCGCCAGCAGCTTCGACTGGGGGGATTCTTCCTATGGCTACACCTTC; CDR3 protein: CASSFDWGDSSYGYTF